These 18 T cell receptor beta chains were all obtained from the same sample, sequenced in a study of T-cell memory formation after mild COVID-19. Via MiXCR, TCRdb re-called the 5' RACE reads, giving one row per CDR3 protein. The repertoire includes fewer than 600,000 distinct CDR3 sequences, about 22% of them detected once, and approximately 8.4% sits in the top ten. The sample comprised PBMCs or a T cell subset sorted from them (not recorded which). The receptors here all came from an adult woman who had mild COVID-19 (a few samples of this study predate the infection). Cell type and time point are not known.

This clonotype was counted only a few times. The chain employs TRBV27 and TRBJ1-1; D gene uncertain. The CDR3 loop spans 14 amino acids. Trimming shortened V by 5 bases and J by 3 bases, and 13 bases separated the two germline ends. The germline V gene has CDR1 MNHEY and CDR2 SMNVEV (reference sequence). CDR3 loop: CASSALDRYTEAFF. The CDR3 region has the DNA TGTGCCAGCAGTGCCTTGGATAGGTACACTGAAGCTTTCTTT.

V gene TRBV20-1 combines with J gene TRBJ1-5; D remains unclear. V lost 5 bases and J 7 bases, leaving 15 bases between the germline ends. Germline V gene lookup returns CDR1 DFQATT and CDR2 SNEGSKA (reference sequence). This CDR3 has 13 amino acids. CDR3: CSAADGANQPQHF. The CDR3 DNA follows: TGCAGTGCTGCAGACGGAGCTAACCAGCCCCAGCATTTT.

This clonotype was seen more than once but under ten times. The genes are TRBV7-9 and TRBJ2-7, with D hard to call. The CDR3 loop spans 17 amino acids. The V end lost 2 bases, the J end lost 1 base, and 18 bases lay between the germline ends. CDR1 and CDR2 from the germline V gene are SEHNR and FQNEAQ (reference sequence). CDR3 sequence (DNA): TGTGCCAGCAGCTTATCCCCAGCAGGCCCCCCATCCTACGAGCAGTACTTC. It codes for CASSLSPAGPPSYEQYF. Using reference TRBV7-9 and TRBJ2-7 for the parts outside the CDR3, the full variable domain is DTGVSQNPRHKITKRGQNVTFRCDPISEHNRLYWYRQTLGQGPEFLTYFQNEAQLEKSRLLSDRFSAERPKGSFSTLEIQRTEQGDSAMYLCASSLSPAGPPSYEQYFGPGTRLTVT.

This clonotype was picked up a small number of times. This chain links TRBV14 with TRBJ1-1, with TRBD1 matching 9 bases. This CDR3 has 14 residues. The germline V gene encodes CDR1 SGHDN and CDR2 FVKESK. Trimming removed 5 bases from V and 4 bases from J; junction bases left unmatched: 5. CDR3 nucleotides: TGTGCCAGCAGCGCCGGGACAGGGTTCACTGAAGCTTTCTTT. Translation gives CASSAGTGFTEAFF.

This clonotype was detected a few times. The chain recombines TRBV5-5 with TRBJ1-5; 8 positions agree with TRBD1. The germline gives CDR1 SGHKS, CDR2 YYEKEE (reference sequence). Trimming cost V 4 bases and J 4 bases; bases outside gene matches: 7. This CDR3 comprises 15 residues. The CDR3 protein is CASSEGTGGNQPQHF. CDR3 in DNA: TGTGCCAGCAGCGAGGGGACAGGAGGGAATCAGCCCCAGCATTTT.

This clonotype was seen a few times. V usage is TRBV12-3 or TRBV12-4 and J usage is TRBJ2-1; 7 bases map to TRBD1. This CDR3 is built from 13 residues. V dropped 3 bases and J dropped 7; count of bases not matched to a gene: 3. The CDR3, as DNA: TGTGCCAGCAGTTTTTCAGGGGGAAATGAGCAGTTCTTC. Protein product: CASSFSGGNEQFF.

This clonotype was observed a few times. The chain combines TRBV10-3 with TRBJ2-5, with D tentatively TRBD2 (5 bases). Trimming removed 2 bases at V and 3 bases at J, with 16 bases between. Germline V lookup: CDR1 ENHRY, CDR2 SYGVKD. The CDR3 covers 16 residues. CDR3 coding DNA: TGTGCCATCAGTGAGGGAGCCCTAGCCCTCGAAGAGACCCAGTACTTC. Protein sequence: CAISEGALALEETQYF.

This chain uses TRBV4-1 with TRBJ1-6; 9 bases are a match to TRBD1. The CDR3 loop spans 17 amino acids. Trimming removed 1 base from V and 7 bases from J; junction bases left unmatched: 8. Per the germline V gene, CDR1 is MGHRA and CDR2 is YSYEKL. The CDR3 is CASSQARTGAWNSPLHF. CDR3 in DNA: TGCGCCAGCAGCCAAGCCCGGACAGGGGCATGGAATTCACCCCTCCACTTT.

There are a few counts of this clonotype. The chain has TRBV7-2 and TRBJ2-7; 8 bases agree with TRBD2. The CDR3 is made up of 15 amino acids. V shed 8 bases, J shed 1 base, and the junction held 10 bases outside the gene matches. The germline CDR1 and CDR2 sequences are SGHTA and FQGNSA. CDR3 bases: TGTGCCAGCGTTCCGGGCGGGAGGCCGTCCTACGAGCAGTACTTC. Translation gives CASVPGGRPSYEQYF. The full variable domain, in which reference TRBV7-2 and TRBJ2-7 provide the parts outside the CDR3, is GAGVSQSPSNKVTEKGKDVELRCDPISGHTALYWYRQSLGQGLEFLIYFQGNSAPDKSGLPSDRFSAERTGGSVSTLTIQRTQQEDSAVYLCASVPGGRPSYEQYFGPGTRLTVT.

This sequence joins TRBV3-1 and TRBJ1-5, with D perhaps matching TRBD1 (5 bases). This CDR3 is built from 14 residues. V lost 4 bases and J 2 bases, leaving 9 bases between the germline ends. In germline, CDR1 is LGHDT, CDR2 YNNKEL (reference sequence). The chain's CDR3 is CASSPGSRNQPQHF. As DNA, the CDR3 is TGTGCCAGCAGCCCAGGGAGTCGCAATCAGCCCCAGCATTTT.

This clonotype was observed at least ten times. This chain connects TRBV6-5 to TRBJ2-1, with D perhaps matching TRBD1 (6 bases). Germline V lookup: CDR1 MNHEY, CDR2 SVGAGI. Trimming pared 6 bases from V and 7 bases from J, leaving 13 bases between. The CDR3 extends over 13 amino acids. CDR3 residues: CASSAPGANEQFF. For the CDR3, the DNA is TGTGCCAGCAGCGCCCCAGGGGCAAATGAGCAGTTCTTC.

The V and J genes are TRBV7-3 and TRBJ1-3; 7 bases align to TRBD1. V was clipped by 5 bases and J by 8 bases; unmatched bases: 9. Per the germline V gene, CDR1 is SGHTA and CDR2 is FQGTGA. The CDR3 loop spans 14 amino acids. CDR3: CASSPGQSVDTIYF. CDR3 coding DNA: TGTGCCAGCAGCCCGGGACAGTCGGTTGACACCATATATTTT.

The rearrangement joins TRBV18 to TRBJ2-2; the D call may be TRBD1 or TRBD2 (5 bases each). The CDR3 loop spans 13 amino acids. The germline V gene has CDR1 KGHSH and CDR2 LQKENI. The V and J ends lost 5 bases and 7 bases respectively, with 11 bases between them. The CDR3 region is CASSWGPDGELFF. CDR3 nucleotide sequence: TGTGCCAGCTCATGGGGACCGGACGGGGAGCTGTTTTTT. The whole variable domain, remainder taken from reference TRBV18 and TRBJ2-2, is NAGVMQNPRHLVRRRGQEARLRCSPMKGHSHVYWYRQLPEEGLKFMVYLQKENIIDESGMPKERFSAEFPKEGPSILRIQQVVRGDSAAYFCASSWGPDGELFFGEGSRLTVL.

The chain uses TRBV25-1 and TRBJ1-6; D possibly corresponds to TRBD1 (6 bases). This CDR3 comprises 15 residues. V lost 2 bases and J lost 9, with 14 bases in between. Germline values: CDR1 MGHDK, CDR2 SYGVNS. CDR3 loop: CASSENRESSSPLHF. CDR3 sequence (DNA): TGTGCCAGCAGTGAAAACAGGGAGAGTAGTTCACCCCTCCACTTT.

CDR3 in amino acids: CASSSPGLAVNEQFF. The CDR3 DNA follows: TGTGCCAGCAGTTCCCCGGGACTAGCGGTTAATGAGCAGTTCTTC. V and J are TRBV6-5 and TRBJ2-1; the match to TRBD2 covers 11 bases. CDR1 is MNHEY, CDR2 SVGAGI, per germline. The CDR3 spans 15 residues. Unmatched junction bases numbered 6, after V lost 4 bases and J lost 7 bases.

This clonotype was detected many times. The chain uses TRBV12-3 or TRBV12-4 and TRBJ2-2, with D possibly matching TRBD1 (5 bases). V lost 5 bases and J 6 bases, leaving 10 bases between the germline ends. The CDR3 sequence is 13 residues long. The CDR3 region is CASSRQSPGELFF. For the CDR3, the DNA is TGTGCCAGCAGTAGACAGTCCCCCGGGGAGCTGTTTTTT.

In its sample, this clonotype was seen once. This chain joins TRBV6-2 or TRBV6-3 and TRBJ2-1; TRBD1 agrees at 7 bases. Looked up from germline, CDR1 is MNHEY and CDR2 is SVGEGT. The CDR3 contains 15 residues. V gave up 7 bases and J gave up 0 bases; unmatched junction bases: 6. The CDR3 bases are TGTGCCAGCAACCCGGGACAGTCCTCCTACAATGAGCAGTTCTTC. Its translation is CASNPGQSSYNEQFF.

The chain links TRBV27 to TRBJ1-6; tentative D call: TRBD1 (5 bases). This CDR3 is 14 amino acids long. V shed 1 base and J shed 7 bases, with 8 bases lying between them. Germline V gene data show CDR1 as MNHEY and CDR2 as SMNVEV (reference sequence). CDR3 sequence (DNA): TGTGCCAGCAGTTTATGGGGGACCAATTCACCCCTCCACTTT. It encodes CASSLWGTNSPLHF.